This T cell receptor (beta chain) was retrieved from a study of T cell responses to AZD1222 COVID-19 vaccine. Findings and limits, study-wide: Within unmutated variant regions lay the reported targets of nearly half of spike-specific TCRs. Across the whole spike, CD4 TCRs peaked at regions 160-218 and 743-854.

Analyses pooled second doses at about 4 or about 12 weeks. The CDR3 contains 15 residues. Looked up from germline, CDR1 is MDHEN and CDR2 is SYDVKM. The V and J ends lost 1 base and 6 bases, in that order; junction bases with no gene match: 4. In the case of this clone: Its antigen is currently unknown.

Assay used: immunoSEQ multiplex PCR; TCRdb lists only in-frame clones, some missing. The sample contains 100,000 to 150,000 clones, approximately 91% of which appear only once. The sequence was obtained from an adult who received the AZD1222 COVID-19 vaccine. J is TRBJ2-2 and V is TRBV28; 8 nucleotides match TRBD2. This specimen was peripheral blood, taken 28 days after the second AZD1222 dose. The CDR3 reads CASSLSGGDSGELFF. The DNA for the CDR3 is TGTGCCAGCAGTTTATCCGGGGGGGATTCCGGGGAGCTGTTTTTT.